The 26 T cell receptor beta chains below come from one sample, sequenced in a study of vaccination and CD4 T cells after COVID-19. Their recognized antigens are unknown. Cultured CD4+ T cells had their DNA profiled by the Oncomine TCR Beta short-read assay. TCRdb redid the calling of the PCR reads with MiXCR, one entry per CDR3 protein. The sample has over 14,000 distinct CDR3 sequences; more than 40% are singletons. This sample's treatment: roughly 11-day PBMC culture with coronavirus spike peptide pools or control peptides (ViraFEST assay). The sample consisted of CD4+ T cells from blood, cultured in vitro. The origin of the receptors is a human donor who had recovered from COVID-19.

In this sample, this clonotype turned up a few times. The gene calls are TRBV20-1 and TRBJ2-3, with D maybe TRBD2 (6 bases). CDR1 is DFQATT, CDR2 SNEGSKA, per germline (reference sequence). This CDR3 comprises 16 residues. V was trimmed by 5 bases and J by 2 bases, leaving 20 bases between them. The CDR3 DNA is TGCAGTGCTGAAACCGTAGGTGGGGGGAACACAGATACGCAGTATTTT. Its protein is CSAETVGGGNTDTQYF.

The chain couples TRBV20-1 to TRBJ2-1; D might be TRBD2 (6 bases). CDR3 length: 15 amino acids. From germline, CDR1 is DFQATT and CDR2 SNEGSKA (reference sequence). The ends were cut back, 1 base at V and 3 bases at J, with 13 bases in the middle. CDR3: CSARGASDYYNEQFF. In DNA form, the CDR3 reads TGCAGTGCTAGAGGAGCTAGCGATTACTACAATGAGCAGTTCTTC.

V usage is TRBV12-3 or TRBV12-4 and J usage is TRBJ1-5, with D possibly matching TRBD1 (6 bases). V was trimmed by 2 bases and J by 2 bases, leaving 7 bases between them. This CDR3 has 14 residues. The CDR3 coding sequence is TGTGCCAGCAGTTTACGACAGGGCAATCAGCCCCAGCATTTT. It encodes CASSLRQGNQPQHF.

The chain links TRBV7-2 to TRBJ1-6, with D hard to call. CDR1 is SGHTA and CDR2 is FQGNSA in the germline V gene. The CDR3 loop spans 12 amino acids. The germline V and J ends were trimmed by 5 bases and 11 bases, with 10 bases remaining between them. The CDR3 spells CASSHSFPPLHF. CDR3 sequence (DNA): TGTGCCAGCAGCCATTCTTTCCCACCCCTCCACTTT. Using reference TRBV7-2 and TRBJ1-6 for the parts outside the CDR3, the full variable domain is GAGVSQSPSNKVTEKGKDVELRCDPISGHTALYWYRQSLGQGLEFLIYFQGNSAPDKSGLPSDRFSAERTGGSVSTLTIQRTQQEDSAVYLCASSHSFPPLHFGNGTRLTVT.

Here the CDR3 reads CAISETSGYSYEQYF. CDR3 coding DNA: TGTGCCATCAGTGAAACTAGCGGATACTCCTACGAGCAGTACTTC. The chain links TRBV10-3 to TRBJ2-7; TRBD2 matches at 8 bases. The CDR3 consists of 15 residues. CDR1 is ENHRY, CDR2 SYGVKD, per germline. J gave up 0 bases and V 3 bases, and 4 bases lay outside the gene matches.

This sequence joins TRBV28 and TRBJ2-5; D is tentatively TRBD1 or TRBD2 (7 bases each). The CDR3 runs 14 residues. Germline V gene sequence: CDR1 MDHEN, CDR2 SYDVKM. Trimming removed 5 bases at V and 4 bases at J, with 14 bases between. The CDR3 bases are TGTGCCAGCAGTCAGGGAGGGGGCTCAGAGACCCAGTACTTC. It is translated as CASSQGGGSETQYF.

The chain has TRBV2 and TRBJ2-7, with 10 bases lining up with TRBD1. Trimming at V came to 7 bases and at J to 6 bases, leaving 9 bases not matched to a gene. CDR1 and CDR2 from the germline V gene are SNHLY and FYNNEI. This CDR3 comprises 14 residues. The CDR3 coding sequence is TGTGCCAGCAAATTTGGGACAGGGGCTCTCGAGCAGTACTTC. Translating it yields CASKFGTGALEQYF.

This chain joins TRBV7-3 and TRBJ2-6; no definite D call. In germline, CDR1 is SGHTA, CDR2 FQGTGA. The CDR3 covers 17 residues. V lost 5 bases and J lost 2, with 16 bases in between. Written as DNA, the CDR3 is TGTGCCAGCAGCCCGACCGGACGCAACCCTGGGGCCAACGTCCTGACTTTC. Residues: CASSPTGRNPGANVLTF.

The chain links TRBV20-1 to TRBJ2-7; a possible D gene is TRBD2 (6 bases). The germline V gene has CDR1 DFQATT and CDR2 SNEGSKA (reference sequence). The CDR3 is 11 amino acids. V was trimmed by 3 bases and J by 3 bases, leaving 6 bases between them. The CDR3 loop reads CSASGSYEQYF. For the CDR3, the DNA is TGCAGTGCTAGCGGGAGCTACGAGCAGTACTTC.

There are a few counts of this clonotype. The CDR3 coding sequence is TGTGCCAGCAGCCTACAGGGAACTAAAGAGACCCAGTACTTC. It is translated as CASSLQGTKETQYF. J is TRBJ2-5 and V is TRBV27; the D gene is possibly TRBD1 (6 bases). The V and J ends lost 6 bases and 3 bases respectively, with 14 bases between them. This CDR3 has 14 residues. Germline CDR1 reads MNHEY; CDR2 reads SMNVEV (reference sequence).

The rearrangement links TRBV5-8 to TRBJ1-5; D not certain. CDR3 size: 12 residues. With 4 bases removed from V and 5 bases from J, the gap between germline ends came to 7 bases. Germline V gene data show CDR1 as SGHTS and CDR2 as YDEGEE. Written as DNA, the CDR3 is TGTGCCAGCAGCCCCTGGGATCAGCCCCAGCATTTT. It codes for CASSPWDQPQHF.

The chain uses TRBV6-5 and TRBJ1-1, with D unclear. CDR3 size: 12 residues. CDR1 is MNHEY, CDR2 SVGAGI, per germline. V lost 4 bases to trimming and J lost 7 bases, with 10 bases between them. CDR3 residues: CASSSLRDEAFF. For the CDR3, the DNA is TGTGCCAGCAGTTCGCTTAGGGATGAAGCTTTCTTT.

This rearrangement joins TRBV7-3 to TRBJ2-5; 10 positions agree with TRBD2. J was trimmed by 5 bases and V by 5 bases; bases with no gene match: 8. This CDR3 contains 15 residues. Germline CDR1 and CDR2: SGHTA and FQGTGA. The CDR3 DNA is TGTGCCAGCAGCGGGGCTAGCGGGAGAACTGAGACCCAGTACTTC. This gives the protein CASSGASGRTETQYF.

The J gene is TRBJ2-5, the V gene TRBV20-1; D not certain. The CDR3 length is 11 residues. Germline loops: CDR1 DFQATT, CDR2 SNEGSKA (reference sequence). In DNA form, the CDR3 reads TGCAACCCTCAAACCCAAGAGACCCAGTACTTC. Protein: CNPQTQETQYF.

This sequence joins TRBV20-1 and TRBJ2-3; possible D gene TRBD1, 6 bases. The V and J ends lost 5 bases and 2 bases respectively, with 14 bases between them. The CDR3 runs to 14 residues. Per germline, CDR1 DFQATT and CDR2 SNEGSKA (reference sequence). CDR3 coding DNA: TGCAGTGCTGCCGACAGGCTCTACACAGATACGCAGTATTTT. It yields the protein CSAADRLYTDTQYF.

This chain connects TRBV30 to TRBJ1-2; D is ambiguous. The CDR3 consists of 12 residues. Trimming took 4 bases from V and 4 from J, leaving 10 bases between them. CDR1 and CDR2 from the germline V gene are GTSNPN and SVGIG (reference sequence). The CDR3 DNA is TGTGCCTGGATCGGCAGACCCTATGGCTACACCTTC. It specifies CAWIGRPYGYTF. Full variable domain (outside the CDR3, taken from reference TRBV30 and TRBJ1-2): SQTIHQWPATLVQPVGSPLSLECTVEGTSNPNLYWYRQAAGRGLQLLFYSVGIGQISSEVPQNLSASRPQDRQFILSSKKLLLSDSGFYLCAWIGRPYGYTFGSGTRLTVV.

This clonotype has only a few counts. The chain carries TRBV12-3 or TRBV12-4 and TRBJ1-5, with 9 bases matching TRBD1. V dropped 5 bases and J dropped 6; count of bases not matched to a gene: 11. The CDR3 sequence is 16 residues long. The CDR3 here is CASSTHQTGQGQPQHF. In nucleotides, the CDR3 is TGTGCCAGCAGTACTCACCAGACGGGACAGGGTCAGCCCCAGCATTTT.

CDR3 in amino acids: CSASNWAGGLNEQFF. As DNA, the CDR3 is TGCAGTGCTAGTAACTGGGCAGGGGGCTTGAATGAGCAGTTCTTC. The chain joins TRBV20-1 to TRBJ2-1, with 8 bases identical to TRBD1. Germline V gene data show CDR1 as DFQATT and CDR2 as SNEGSKA (reference sequence). J was trimmed by 7 bases and V by 3 bases; bases with no gene match: 11. The CDR3 has 15 amino acids.

This chain connects TRBV28 to TRBJ1-1; maybe TRBD1 (5 bases). The V end was cut by 6 bases, the J end by 1 base, with 15 bases between. The length of the CDR3 is 15 residues. The germline V gene has CDR1 MDHEN and CDR2 SYDVKM. CDR3 loop: CASSPGGARNTEAFF. CDR3 DNA: TGTGCCAGCAGCCCCGGAGGGGCAAGGAACACTGAAGCTTTCTTT.

This clonotype came up a few times. V is TRBV19 and J is TRBJ2-5; 7 bases map to TRBD2. Per germline, CDR1 LNHDA and CDR2 SQIVND (reference sequence). V was clipped by 5 bases and J by 3 bases; unmatched bases: 9. This CDR3 contains 15 residues. The CDR3 DNA reads TGTGCCAGTAGTCCGCTAGCGGAGGGGAAAGAGACCCAGTACTTC. This codes for CASSPLAEGKETQYF.

This clonotype has a single count. The chain employs TRBV2 and TRBJ2-3, with D perhaps assigned TRBD1 or TRBD2 (6 bases each). Germline assignment: CDR1 SNHLY and CDR2 FYNNEI. This CDR3 comprises 15 residues. The V end was cut by 10 bases, the J end by 1 base, with 18 bases between. The CDR3 DNA reads as TGTGCCACCAAAGGGGGGACACAACGCACAGATACGCAGTATTTT. Protein sequence: CATKGGTQRTDTQYF.

For the CDR3, the DNA is TGTGCCTGGAGTGAGCTAGCGGGAGGGGATACGCAGTATTTT. This codes for CAWSELAGGDTQYF. The chain recombines TRBV30 with TRBJ2-3; the match to TRBD2 covers 12 bases. The CDR3 has 14 residues. Germline lookup yields CDR1 GTSNPN and CDR2 SVGIG (reference sequence). V was clipped by 1 base and J by 6 bases; unmatched bases: 2.

This chain uses TRBV6-1 with TRBJ1-6; 7 nucleotides match TRBD1. Germline values: CDR1 MNHNS, CDR2 SASEGT. Germline trimming cut 6 bases from V and 7 bases from J; bases unmatched to any gene: 6. This CDR3 is built from 14 residues. The CDR3 reads CASRSGGENSPLHF. The CDR3 DNA is TGTGCCAGCAGATCAGGGGGAGAAAATTCACCCCTCCACTTT.

The chain is built from TRBV6-1 and TRBJ2-5; a possible D gene is TRBD2 (6 bases). CDR3 length: 15 amino acids. Germline CDR1 MNHNS, CDR2 SASEGT. The ends were cut back, 2 bases at V and 3 bases at J, with 13 bases in the middle. As DNA, the CDR3 is TGTGCCAGCAGTGAAATAGGGACTGTCGAAGAGACCCAGTACTTC. Residues: CASSEIGTVEETQYF.

V usage is TRBV20-1 and J usage is TRBJ1-2; 11 bases are shared with TRBD1. The CDR3 has 15 residues. In germline, CDR1 is DFQATT, CDR2 SNEGSKA (reference sequence). CDR3 residues: CSVQKTGQGVVGYTF. The CDR3 DNA follows: TGCAGCGTTCAGAAAACGGGACAGGGGGTAGTTGGCTACACCTTC.

The chain uses TRBV12-3 or TRBV12-4 and TRBJ2-7, with 7 nucleotides matching TRBD1. After removal of 3 bases from V and 3 bases from J, the junction contained 8 bases not matched to a gene. This CDR3 is built from 15 residues. Here the CDR3 reads CASSLMWGQSYEQYF. Here the CDR3 DNA reads TGTGCCAGCAGTTTGATGTGGGGACAGAGCTACGAGCAGTACTTC.